A selection of T cell receptor beta chains follows, all from one sample in a study of Ad26.COV2.S vaccination and SARS-CoV-2 variants. TCRdb's copy holds only in-frame clones and misses some; the assay was immunoSEQ multiplex PCR. This sample has some 340,000 clones; 85% occur once, and the top ten carry 2.1%. This specimen consisted of peripheral blood, obtained in a trial of Ad26.COV2.S vaccine versus placebo. All receptors come from a person aged 18-60 years who received the Ad26.COV2.S COVID-19 vaccine or a placebo. Both conserved end residues are part of each CDR3. D genes are given only for firm matches. Only part of the rows carry a size: once, few, many, or a class if the clone is expanded.

abundance: few
d_gene: TRBD2
j_gene: TRBJ2-1
v_gene: TRBV24-1
CDR3aa: CATSGAGGIRDEQFF
CDR3nt: TGTGCCACCAGTGGAGCGGGGGGGATAAGAGATGAGCAGTTCTTC

abundance: NA
d_gene: NA
j_gene: TRBJ1-3
v_gene: TRBV14
CDR3aa: CASSQEDTNYSGNTIYF
CDR3nt: TGTGCCAGCAGCCAAGAGGACACCAACTACTCTGGAAACACCATATATTTT

abundance: NA
d_gene: NA
j_gene: TRBJ2-1
v_gene: TRBV4-1
CDR3aa: CASSVGEDPYNEQFF
CDR3nt: TGCGCCAGCAGCGTGGGCGAAGATCCATACAATGAGCAGTTCTTC

abundance: NA
d_gene: TRBD2
j_gene: TRBJ2-1
v_gene: TRBV4-1
CDR3aa: CASRVSGVSGASSYNEQFF
CDR3nt: TGCGCCAGCAGAGTAAGTGGGGTTAGCGGGGCGAGCTCCTACAATGAGCAGTTCTTC

abundance: NA
d_gene: NA
j_gene: TRBJ2-5
v_gene: TRBV3-1/TRBV3-2
CDR3aa: CASSQSGGEETQYF
CDR3nt: TGTGCCAGCAGCCAGTCTGGCGGGGAGGAGACCCAGTACTTC

abundance: NA
d_gene: NA
j_gene: TRBJ1-1
v_gene: TRBV7-2
CDR3aa: CASSLGGPGAFF
CDR3nt: TGTGCCAGCAGCTTAGGGGGGCCTGGGGCTTTCTTT

abundance: few
d_gene: TRBD1
j_gene: TRBJ2-7
v_gene: TRBV11-3
CDR3aa: CASSLASLRDSEQYF
CDR3nt: TGTGCCAGCAGCTTGGCTAGCCTCCGGGACAGCGAGCAGTACTTC

abundance: few
d_gene: NA
j_gene: TRBJ1-2
v_gene: TRBV2
CDR3aa: CASTQADGYTF
CDR3nt: TGTGCCAGCACACAGGCTGATGGCTACACCTTC

abundance: NA
d_gene: NA
j_gene: TRBJ2-7
v_gene: TRBV27
CDR3aa: CASSLLGLPTYEQYF
CDR3nt: TGTGCCAGCAGTTTATTGGGGCTCCCCACCTACGAGCAGTACTTC

abundance: NA
d_gene: TRBD2
j_gene: TRBJ2-7
v_gene: TRBV15
CDR3aa: CATSREAGVTYEQYF
CDR3nt: TGTGCCACCAGCAGAGAAGCGGGGGTTACCTACGAGCAGTACTTC

abundance: NA
d_gene: TRBD1
j_gene: TRBJ1-2
v_gene: TRBV5-1
CDR3aa: CASSLGTGRYGYTF
CDR3nt: TGCGCCAGCAGCTTGGGGACAGGCCGCTATGGCTACACCTTC

abundance: NA
d_gene: NA
j_gene: TRBJ1-2
v_gene: TRBV9
CDR3aa: CASNSELNGYTF
CDR3nt: TGTGCCAGCAACAGTGAGTTGAATGGCTACACCTTC

abundance: NA
d_gene: NA
j_gene: TRBJ2-5
v_gene: TRBV10-3
CDR3aa: CAISDRRGPRYETQYF
CDR3nt: TGTGCCATCAGTGACAGACGGGGGCCGCGGTATGAGACCCAGTACTTC

abundance: NA
d_gene: NA
j_gene: TRBJ2-5
v_gene: TRBV7-9
CDR3aa: CASGGLETQYF
CDR3nt: TGTGCCAGCGGAGGGTTGGAGACCCAGTACTTC

abundance: NA
d_gene: NA
j_gene: TRBJ2-3
v_gene: TRBV28
CDR3aa: CASRGQGLSGGGTDTQYF
CDR3nt: TGTGCCAGCAGAGGACAGGGTTTAAGCGGGGGAGGCACAGATACGCAGTATTTT

abundance: NA
d_gene: NA
j_gene: TRBJ1-1
v_gene: TRBV10-3
CDR3aa: CAISESPGGTEAFF
CDR3nt: TGTGCCATCAGTGAGTCCCCAGGAGGCACTGAAGCTTTCTTT

abundance: NA
d_gene: NA
j_gene: TRBJ1-1
v_gene: TRBV19
CDR3aa: CASSAQWRAEAFF
CDR3nt: TGTGCCAGTAGTGCCCAATGGAGAGCAGAAGCTTTCTTT

abundance: once
d_gene: TRBD1
j_gene: TRBJ1-5
v_gene: TRBV19
CDR3aa: CASRPQGTGGSQPQHF
CDR3nt: TGTGCCAGTAGACCCCAAGGGACAGGGGGCAGTCAGCCCCAGCATTTT

abundance: NA
d_gene: TRBD2
j_gene: TRBJ2-3
v_gene: TRBV7-3
CDR3aa: CASSPWATSGGASTDTQYF
CDR3nt: TGTGCCAGCAGCCCCTGGGCGACTAGCGGGGGGGCGAGCACAGATACGCAGTATTTT

abundance: NA
d_gene: NA
j_gene: TRBJ2-2
v_gene: TRBV19
CDR3aa: CASIIGNTGELFF
CDR3nt: TGTGCCAGTATCATCGGGAACACCGGGGAGCTGTTTTTT

abundance: NA
d_gene: NA
j_gene: TRBJ1-6
v_gene: TRBV5-1
CDR3aa: CASSPTVSTSRALHF
CDR3nt: TGCGCCAGCAGCCCGACGGTGTCCACATCTAGGGCCCTCCACTTT

abundance: NA
d_gene: NA
j_gene: TRBJ1-1
v_gene: TRBV19
CDR3aa: CASTRNTEAFF
CDR3nt: TGTGCCAGTACTCGGAACACTGAAGCTTTCTTT

abundance: NA
d_gene: TRBD1
j_gene: TRBJ1-6
v_gene: TRBV6-5
CDR3aa: CASSMTGQINSPLHF
CDR3nt: TGTGCCAGCAGTATGACGGGACAGATAAATTCACCCCTCCACTTT

abundance: once
d_gene: TRBD2
j_gene: TRBJ2-3
v_gene: TRBV15
CDR3aa: CATSRDTAGTDADTQYF
CDR3nt: TGTGCCACCAGCAGAGATACAGCGGGAACCGATGCAGATACGCAGTATTTT

abundance: NA
d_gene: NA
j_gene: TRBJ1-1
v_gene: TRBV7-9
CDR3aa: CASSDWTDTEAFF
CDR3nt: TGTGCCAGCAGCGATTGGACAGACACTGAAGCTTTCTTT

abundance: NA
d_gene: NA
j_gene: TRBJ2-1
v_gene: TRBV10-3
CDR3aa: CAISAGAFSYNEQFF
CDR3nt: TGTGCCATCAGTGCTGGGGCCTTTTCTTACAATGAGCAGTTCTTC

abundance: NA
d_gene: TRBD1
j_gene: TRBJ1-5
v_gene: TRBV19
CDR3aa: CASSLQGGQPQHF
CDR3nt: TGTGCCAGTAGCTTACAGGGGGGTCAGCCCCAGCATTTT

abundance: NA
d_gene: NA
j_gene: TRBJ2-1
v_gene: TRBV5-4
CDR3aa: CASSLGGGVYNEQFF
CDR3nt: TGTGCCAGCAGCTTAGGCGGGGGCGTCTACAATGAGCAGTTCTTC

abundance: NA
d_gene: TRBD1
j_gene: TRBJ1-2
v_gene: TRBV4-1
CDR3aa: CASSTSGGAGGYTF
CDR3nt: TGCGCCAGCAGCACCTCAGGGGGCGCGGGTGGCTACACCTTC

abundance: NA
d_gene: TRBD1
j_gene: TRBJ2-7
v_gene: TRBV14
CDR3aa: CASSLGQGSYEQYF
CDR3nt: TGTGCCAGCAGCCTGGGACAGGGCTCCTACGAGCAGTACTTC

abundance: NA
d_gene: NA
j_gene: TRBJ2-3
v_gene: TRBV3-1/TRBV3-2
CDR3aa: CASSQDRSTDTQYF
CDR3nt: TGTGCCAGCAGCCAAGATCGGAGCACAGATACGCAGTATTTT

abundance: NA
d_gene: NA
j_gene: TRBJ1-1
v_gene: TRBV5-4
CDR3aa: CASSLSVRAAGTEAFF
CDR3nt: TGTGCCAGCAGCTTGTCCGTCAGGGCGGCGGGGACTGAAGCTTTCTTT

abundance: NA
d_gene: NA
j_gene: TRBJ2-7
v_gene: TRBV6-5
CDR3aa: CATELGYWYF
CDR3nt: TGTGCGACCGAACTGGGCTATTGGTACTTC

abundance: NA
d_gene: TRBD2
j_gene: TRBJ2-3
v_gene: TRBV7-3
CDR3aa: CASSETSGRTDTQYF
CDR3nt: TGTGCCAGCAGCGAGACTAGCGGACGCACAGATACGCAGTATTTT

abundance: NA
d_gene: NA
j_gene: TRBJ2-7
v_gene: TRBV5-1
CDR3aa: CATRGGGNYEQYF
CDR3nt: TGCGCCACCCGCGGGGGCGGGAACTACGAGCAGTACTTC

abundance: NA
d_gene: NA
j_gene: TRBJ2-2
v_gene: TRBV3-1/TRBV3-2
CDR3aa: CASSPQSNTGELFF
CDR3nt: TGTGCCAGCAGCCCACAGTCGAACACCGGGGAGCTGTTTTTT

abundance: NA
d_gene: NA
j_gene: TRBJ2-7
v_gene: TRBV4-1
CDR3aa: CASSQETGSDYEQYF
CDR3nt: TGCGCCAGCAGCCAAGAAACAGGGTCTGATTACGAGCAGTACTTC

abundance: few
d_gene: NA
j_gene: TRBJ1-5
v_gene: TRBV27
CDR3aa: CASSLAGIYQPQHF
CDR3nt: TGTGCCAGCAGTTTAGCGGGGATTTATCAGCCCCAGCATTTT

abundance: NA
d_gene: NA
j_gene: TRBJ1-1
v_gene: TRBV15
CDR3aa: CATSREITLNTEAFF
CDR3nt: TGTGCCACCAGCAGAGAAATAACCTTGAACACTGAAGCTTTCTTT

abundance: NA
d_gene: TRBD2
j_gene: TRBJ2-1
v_gene: TRBV9
CDR3aa: CASSVKSGGAYNEQFF
CDR3nt: TGTGCCAGCAGCGTAAAAAGCGGGGGGGCGTACAATGAGCAGTTCTTC

abundance: many
d_gene: NA
j_gene: TRBJ1-2
v_gene: TRBV4-2
CDR3aa: CASSQNLGWSYTF
CDR3nt: TGTGCCAGCAGCCAAAATTTGGGCTGGAGCTACACCTTC

abundance: NA
d_gene: NA
j_gene: TRBJ1-2
v_gene: TRBV29-1
CDR3aa: CSVEQGNYGYTF
CDR3nt: TGCAGCGTTGAGCAGGGCAACTATGGCTACACCTTC

abundance: NA
d_gene: NA
j_gene: TRBJ1-1
v_gene: TRBV20-1
CDR3aa: CSAQGSTEAFF
CDR3nt: TGCAGTGCTCAGGGGAGCACTGAAGCTTTCTTT

abundance: NA
d_gene: TRBD1
j_gene: TRBJ1-1
v_gene: TRBV28
CDR3aa: CASSTPRLFGGTDQNTEAFF
CDR3nt: TGTGCCAGCAGCACCCCGAGGTTATTCGGGGGGACAGACCAGAACACTGAAGCTTTCTTT